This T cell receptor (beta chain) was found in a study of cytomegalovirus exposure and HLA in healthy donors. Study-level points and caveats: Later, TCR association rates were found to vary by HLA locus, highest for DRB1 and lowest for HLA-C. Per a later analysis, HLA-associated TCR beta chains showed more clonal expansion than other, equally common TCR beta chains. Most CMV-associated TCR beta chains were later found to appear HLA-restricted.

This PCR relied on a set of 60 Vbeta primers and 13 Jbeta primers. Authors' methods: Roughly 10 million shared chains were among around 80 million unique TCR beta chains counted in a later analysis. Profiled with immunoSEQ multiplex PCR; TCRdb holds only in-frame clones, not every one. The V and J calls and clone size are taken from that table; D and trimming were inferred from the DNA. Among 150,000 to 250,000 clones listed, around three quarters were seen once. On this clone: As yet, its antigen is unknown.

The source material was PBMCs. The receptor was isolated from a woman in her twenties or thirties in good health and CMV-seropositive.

The CDR3 protein is CSVVGRAPESNEQFF. The CDR3 DNA reads as TGCAGCGTTGTCGGGAGGGCCCCTGAGTCCAATGAGCAGTTCTTC. The chain has TRBV29-1 and TRBJ2-1, with 8 bases that match TRBD2. CDR1 is SQVTM and CDR2 is ANQGSEA in the germline V gene. The CDR3 consists of 15 residues. Trimming removed 4 bases from V and 6 bases from J; junction bases left unmatched: 11.